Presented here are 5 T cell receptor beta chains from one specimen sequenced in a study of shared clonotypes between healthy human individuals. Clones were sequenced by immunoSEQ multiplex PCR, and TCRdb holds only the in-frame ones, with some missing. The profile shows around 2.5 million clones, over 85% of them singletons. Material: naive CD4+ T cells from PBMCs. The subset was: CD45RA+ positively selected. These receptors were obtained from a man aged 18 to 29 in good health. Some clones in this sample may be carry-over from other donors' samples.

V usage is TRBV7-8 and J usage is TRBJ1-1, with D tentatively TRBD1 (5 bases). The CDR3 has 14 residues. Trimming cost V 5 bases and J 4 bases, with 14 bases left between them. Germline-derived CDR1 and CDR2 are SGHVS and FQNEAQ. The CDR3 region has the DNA TGTGCCAGCAGCGTCCGGGGGGGAATCACTGAAGCTTTCTTT. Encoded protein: CASSVRGGITEAFF.

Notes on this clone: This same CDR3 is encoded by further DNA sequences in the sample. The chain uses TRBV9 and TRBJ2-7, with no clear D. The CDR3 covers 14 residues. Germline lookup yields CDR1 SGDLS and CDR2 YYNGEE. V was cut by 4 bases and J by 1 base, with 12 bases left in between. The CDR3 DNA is TGTGCCAGCAGCCCTCGAGGCAGTTCCTACGAGCAGTACTTC. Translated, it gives CASSPRGSSYEQYF.

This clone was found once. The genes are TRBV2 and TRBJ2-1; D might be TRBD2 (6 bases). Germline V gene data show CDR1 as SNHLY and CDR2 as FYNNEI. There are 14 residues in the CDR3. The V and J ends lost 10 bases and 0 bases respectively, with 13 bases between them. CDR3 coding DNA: TGTGCCACCAGGGACTTGCCCTCCTACAATGAGCAGTTCTTC. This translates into CATRDLPSYNEQFF.

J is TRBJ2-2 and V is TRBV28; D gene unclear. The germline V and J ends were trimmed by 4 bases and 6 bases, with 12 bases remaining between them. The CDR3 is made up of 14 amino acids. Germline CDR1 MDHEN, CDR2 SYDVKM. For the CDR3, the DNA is TGTGCCAGCAGTTCACTCCGACGGTCCGGGGAGCTGTTTTTT. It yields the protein CASSSLRRSGELFF. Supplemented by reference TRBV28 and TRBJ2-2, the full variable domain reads DVKVTQSSRYLVKRTGEKVFLECVQDMDHENMFWYRQDPGLGLRLIYFSYDVKMKEKGDIPEGYSVSREKKERFSLILESASTNQTSMYLCASSSLRRSGELFFGEGSRLTVL.

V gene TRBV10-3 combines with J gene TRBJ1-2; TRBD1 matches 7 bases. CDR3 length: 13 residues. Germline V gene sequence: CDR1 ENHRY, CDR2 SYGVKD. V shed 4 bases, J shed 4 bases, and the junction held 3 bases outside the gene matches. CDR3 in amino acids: CAISVGTAYGYTF. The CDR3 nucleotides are TGTGCCATCAGTGTCGGGACAGCCTATGGCTACACCTTC.